One and the same sample provided the 6 T cell receptor beta chains below, sequenced in a study of blood T cell repertoires in COVID-19. Here immunoSEQ multiplex PCR was the method, and the copy in TCRdb shows in-frame clones only, minus some. The table has roughly 180,000 clones, approximately 80% seen once. Sequencing was done on a sample of peripheral blood. These receptors were taken from a woman aged 40 to 50 with COVID-19, enrolled during active disease.

The chain recombines TRBV7-9 with TRBJ1-5; D unresolved. The V gene's germline CDR1 is SEHNR and CDR2 FQNEAQ (reference sequence). V was trimmed by 1 base and J by 0 bases, leaving 13 bases between them. The CDR3 has 17 amino acids. As DNA, the CDR3 is TGTGCCAGCAGCTTAGATTCGGGATTCAATAGCAATCAGCCCCAGCATTTT. It is translated as CASSLDSGFNSNQPQHF.

This chain connects TRBV19 to TRBJ1-5; 7 positions agree with TRBD1. CDR1 and CDR2 from the germline V gene are LNHDA and SQIVND (reference sequence). The CDR3 consists of 13 residues. J was trimmed by 1 base and V by 7 bases; bases with no gene match: 1. The CDR3 here is CASMGQSNQPQHF. CDR3 nucleotide sequence: TGTGCCAGTATGGGACAGAGCAATCAGCCCCAGCATTTT.

J is TRBJ1-1 and V is TRBV5-1, with TRBD1 matching over 9 bases. The CDR3 runs to 16 residues. V lost 5 bases and J lost 0; bases outside the gene matches: 8. Germline V lookup: CDR1 SGHRS, CDR2 YFSETQ. The CDR3 here is CASRGGQGGLNTEAFF. The CDR3 DNA reads TGCGCCAGCAGAGGGGGACAGGGAGGATTGAACACTGAAGCTTTCTTT.

This clone turned up a few times. J is TRBJ1-1 and V is TRBV5-6, with D perhaps TRBD1 (5 bases). V gave up 1 base and J gave up 6 bases, with 16 bases separating them. CDR1 is SGHDT, CDR2 YYEEEE, per germline. The length of the CDR3 is 15 residues. The CDR3 protein is CASSLYRQPSSEAFF. The CDR3 nucleotides read TGTGCCAGCAGCTTGTATCGACAGCCCTCGTCTGAAGCTTTCTTT.

V is TRBV14 and J is TRBJ2-1; tentatively, D is TRBD2 (6 bases). Germline lookup yields CDR1 SGHDN and CDR2 FVKESK. The CDR3 length is 15 residues. The V gene lost 4 bases and the J gene lost 0 bases, with 10 bases spanning the gap. The CDR3 loop is CASSLDGSSYNEQFF. The CDR3 bases are TGTGCCAGCAGCCTAGACGGGAGCTCCTACAATGAGCAGTTCTTC.

The genes are TRBV9 and TRBJ1-5; 8 bases match TRBD1. V gave up 0 bases and J gave up 7 bases; unmatched junction bases: 6. CDR3 length: 15 amino acids. Germline assignment: CDR1 SGDLS and CDR2 YYNGEE. CDR3 amino acids: CASSVEGTGSQPQHF. The CDR3 DNA reads as TGTGCCAGCAGCGTAGAGGGGACAGGATCCCAGCCCCAGCATTTT.